One and the same sample provided the 13 T cell receptor beta chains below, sequenced in a study of cytomegalovirus exposure and HLA in healthy donors. With 60 Vbeta and 13 Jbeta primers, the PCR was carried out. Profiling relied on immunoSEQ multiplex PCR, and the TCRdb table lists in-frame clones only, not all of them. The sample includes 100,000 to 150,000 clones, around three quarters seen only once; the top ten take around 3.3%. Specimen: PBMCs. These receptors were taken from a woman in her 50s in good health and CMV-seronegative.

Here the CDR3 reads CASARGREGRNEQFF. The CDR3 DNA is TGTGCCAGCGCGAGGGGGCGGGAGGGCCGCAATGAGCAGTTCTTC. V gene TRBV9 combines with J gene TRBJ2-1; 9 bases map to TRBD2. Germline values: CDR1 SGDLS, CDR2 YYNGEE. The CDR3 sequence is 15 residues long. Trimming cost V 7 bases and J 6 bases; bases outside gene matches: 11. Full variable domain (outside the CDR3, taken from reference TRBV9 and TRBJ2-1): DSGVTQTPKHLITATGQRVTLRCSPRSGDLSVYWYQQSLDQGLQFLIQYYNGEERAKGNILERFSAQQFPDLHSELNLSSLELGDSALYFCASARGREGRNEQFFGPGTRLTVL.

The gene calls are TRBV30 and TRBJ2-7; TRBD1 matches at 8 bases. Unmatched junction bases numbered 6, after V lost 0 bases and J lost 5 bases. The CDR3 consists of 14 residues. Germline V gene sequence: CDR1 GTSNPN, CDR2 SVGIG (reference sequence). The CDR3 bases are TGTGCCTGGAGTGTTCAGGGGGCGCGGAACGAGCAGTACTTC. It is translated as CAWSVQGARNEQYF.

The genes are TRBV28 and TRBJ2-5, with 13 bases lining up with TRBD2. The J call may be mistaken, given a closer DNA end match to TRBJ2-7. Germline V gene lookup returns CDR1 MDHEN and CDR2 SYDVKM. CDR3 length: 16 residues. The CDR3: CASSGTSGKVTYEQYF. The CDR3 bases are TGTGCCAGCTCCGGGACTAGCGGGAAGGTCACCTACGAGCAGTACTTC.

V is TRBV9 and J is TRBJ2-7; D unclear. Trimming took 2 bases from V and 6 from J, leaving 15 bases between them. The CDR3 length is 14 residues. CDR1 is SGDLS, CDR2 YYNGEE, per germline. The CDR3 loop reads CASSVYQATSEQYF. The CDR3 bases are TGTGCCAGCAGCGTCTACCAAGCGACCTCCGAGCAGTACTTC.

J is TRBJ2-3 and V is TRBV28; the match to TRBD2 covers 10 bases. V was pared by 4 bases and J by 2 bases, with 12 bases of the junction left unmatched. CDR3 size: 18 residues. Germline V CDR1 and CDR2: MDHEN, SYDVKM. The CDR3 DNA reads as TGTGCCAGCAGTTACCCCGCCGGACTAGCGGAACTCACAGATACGCAGTATTTT. Its translation is CASSYPAGLAELTDTQYF.

The chain joins TRBV6-1 to TRBJ1-6, with D uncertain. Trimming took off 0 bases at V and 14 bases at J, with 14 bases between the two ends. Looked up from germline, CDR1 is MNHNS and CDR2 is SASEGT. The CDR3 is made up of 14 amino acids. The CDR3 nucleotides are TGTGCCAGCAGTGAAGCCGTTCGATCATACACCCTCCACTTT. This gives the protein CASSEAVRSYTLHF.

V gene TRBV16 combines with J gene TRBJ2-3; possibly TRBD1 for D (6 bases). V gave up 4 bases and J gave up 5 bases, with 7 bases separating them. Germline CDR1 KGHSY, CDR2 FQNENV. The CDR3 sequence is 12 residues long. The CDR3 reads CASSLGGDTQYF. The CDR3 nucleotides read TGTGCCAGCAGCCTAGGGGGAGATACGCAGTATTTT.

This clone was counted only a few times. J is TRBJ2-7 and V is TRBV28; TRBD2 agrees at 12 bases. Germline-derived CDR1 and CDR2 are MDHEN and SYDVKM. The CDR3 totals 17 residues. The ends lost 5 bases at V and 7 bases at J; junction bases unmatched: 15. The CDR3 nucleotides are TGTGCCAGCAGTCCACTCGTTAGACTAGCGGGAGCGCTGGAGCAGTACTTC. This gives the protein CASSPLVRLAGALEQYF.

The chain uses TRBV9 and TRBJ2-5; D may be TRBD2 (5 bases). Trimming removed 3 bases at V and 5 bases at J, with 17 bases between. Germline V gives CDR1 SGDLS, CDR2 YYNGEE. This CDR3 comprises 15 residues. For the CDR3, the DNA is TGTGCCAGCAGCGCCACTCAAATTAGGGAGGAGACCCAGTACTTC. It is translated as CASSATQIREETQYF.

Here the CDR3 DNA reads TGTGCCAGCAGCATTTTTTGTCGCCATAGTAACGCCGGGACTAGCGGGGCCGAGCAGTACTTC. Translating it yields CASSIFCRHSNAGTSGAEQYF. The chain links TRBV21-1 to TRBJ2-7; the table's D call of TRBD2 was not tested on the DNA. TRBV21-1 counts as a pseudogene. This CDR3 comprises 21 residues.

This clone appeared a few times. This chain links TRBV5-1 with TRBJ1-3; 9 bases are shared with TRBD1. The J segment lost 6 bases and the V segment lost 5 bases, leaving 3 bases of the junction unmatched. CDR3 length: 13 residues. Germline CDR1 reads SGHRS; CDR2 reads YFSETQ. CDR3 amino acids: CASRRDRENTIYF. In DNA form, the CDR3 reads TGCGCCAGCAGGCGGGACAGGGAAAACACCATATATTTT.

The rearrangement uses TRBV28 and TRBJ1-4; TRBD1 agrees at 10 bases. There are 19 residues in the CDR3. From germline, CDR1 is MDHEN and CDR2 SYDVKM. The ends lost 4 bases at V and 0 bases at J; junction bases unmatched: 11. Written as DNA, the CDR3 is TGTGCCAGCAGTTATCGACAGGGGGCCTTATCTGCAACTAATGAAAAACTGTTTTTT. Amino acids: CASSYRQGALSATNEKLFF.

J is TRBJ1-2 and V is TRBV2; 7 bases match TRBD1. The CDR3 extends over 15 amino acids. CDR1 and CDR2 (germline): SNHLY, FYNNEI. V lost 2 bases and J lost 5; bases outside the gene matches: 8. The CDR3 nucleotides are TGTGCCAGCAGTGAATCGGCAGGGGGAAGTTATGGCTACACCTTC. Translated, it gives CASSESAGGSYGYTF.